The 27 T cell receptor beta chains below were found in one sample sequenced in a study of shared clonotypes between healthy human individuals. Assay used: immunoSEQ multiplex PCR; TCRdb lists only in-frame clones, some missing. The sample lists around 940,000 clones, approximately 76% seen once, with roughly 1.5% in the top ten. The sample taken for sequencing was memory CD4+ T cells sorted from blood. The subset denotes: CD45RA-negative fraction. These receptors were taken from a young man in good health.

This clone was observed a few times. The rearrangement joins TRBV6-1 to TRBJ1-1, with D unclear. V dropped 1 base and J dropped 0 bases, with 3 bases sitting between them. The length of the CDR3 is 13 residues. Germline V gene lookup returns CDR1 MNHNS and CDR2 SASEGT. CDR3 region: CASSEVLNTEAFF. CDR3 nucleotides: TGTGCCAGCAGTGAAGTCTTGAACACTGAAGCTTTCTTT.

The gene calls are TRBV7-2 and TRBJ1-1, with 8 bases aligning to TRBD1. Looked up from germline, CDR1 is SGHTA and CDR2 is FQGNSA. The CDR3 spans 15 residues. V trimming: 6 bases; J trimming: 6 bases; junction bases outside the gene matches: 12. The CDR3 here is CASRLDRALGSEAFF. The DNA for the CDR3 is TGTGCCAGCAGGCTGGACAGGGCCCTGGGTTCTGAAGCTTTCTTT.

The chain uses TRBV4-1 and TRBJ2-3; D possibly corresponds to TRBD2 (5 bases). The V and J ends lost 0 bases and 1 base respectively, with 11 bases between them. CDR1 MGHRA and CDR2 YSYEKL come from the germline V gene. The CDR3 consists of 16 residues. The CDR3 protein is CASSQEAGRGTDTQYF. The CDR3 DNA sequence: TGCGCCAGCAGCCAAGAGGCTGGGCGGGGCACAGATACGCAGTATTTT.

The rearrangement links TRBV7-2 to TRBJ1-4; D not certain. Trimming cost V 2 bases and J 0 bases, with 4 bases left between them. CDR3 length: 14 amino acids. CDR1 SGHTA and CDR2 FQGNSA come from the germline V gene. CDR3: CASSLFATNEKLFF. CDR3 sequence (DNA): TGTGCCAGCAGCTTATTCGCAACTAATGAAAAACTGTTTTTT. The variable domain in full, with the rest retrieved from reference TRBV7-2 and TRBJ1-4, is GAGVSQSPSNKVTEKGKDVELRCDPISGHTALYWYRQSLGQGLEFLIYFQGNSAPDKSGLPSDRFSAERTGGSVSTLTIQRTQQEDSAVYLCASSLFATNEKLFFGSGTQLSVL.

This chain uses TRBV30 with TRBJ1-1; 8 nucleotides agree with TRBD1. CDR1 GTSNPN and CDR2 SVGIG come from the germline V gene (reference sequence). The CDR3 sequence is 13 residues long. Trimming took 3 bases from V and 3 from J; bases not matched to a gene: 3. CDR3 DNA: TGTGCCTGGAGGGGGACAGGTTACACTGAAGCTTTCTTT. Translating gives CAWRGTGYTEAFF.

This CDR3 reads CASSSGTENNEQFF. The CDR3 DNA reads as TGCGCCAGCAGCTCCGGTACAGAGAACAATGAGCAGTTCTTC. The chain recombines TRBV5-1 with TRBJ2-1; no definite D call. Germline values: CDR1 SGHRS, CDR2 YFSETQ. V was cut by 3 bases and J by 5 bases, with 12 bases left in between. The CDR3 runs 14 residues.

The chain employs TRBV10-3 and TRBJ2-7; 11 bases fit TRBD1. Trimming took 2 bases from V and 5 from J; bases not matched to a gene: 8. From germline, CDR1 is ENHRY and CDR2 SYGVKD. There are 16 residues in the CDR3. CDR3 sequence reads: CAISERRTGGFHEQYF. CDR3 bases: TGTGCCATCAGTGAGCGCCGGACAGGGGGCTTCCACGAGCAGTACTTC.

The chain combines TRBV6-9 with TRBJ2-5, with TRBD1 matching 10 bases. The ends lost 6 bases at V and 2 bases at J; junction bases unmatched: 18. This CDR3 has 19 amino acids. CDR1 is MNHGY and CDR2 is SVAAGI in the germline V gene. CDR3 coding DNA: TGTGCCAGCAGGCACGATCCCGGACAGGGGGATGTGGGGCAAGAGACCCAGTACTTC. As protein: CASRHDPGQGDVGQETQYF.

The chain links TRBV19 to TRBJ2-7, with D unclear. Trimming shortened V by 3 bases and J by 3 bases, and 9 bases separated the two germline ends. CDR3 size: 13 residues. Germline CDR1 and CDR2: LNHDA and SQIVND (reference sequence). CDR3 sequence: CASSINSYYEQYF. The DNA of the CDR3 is TGTGCCAGTAGTATTAACAGCTACTACGAGCAGTACTTC.

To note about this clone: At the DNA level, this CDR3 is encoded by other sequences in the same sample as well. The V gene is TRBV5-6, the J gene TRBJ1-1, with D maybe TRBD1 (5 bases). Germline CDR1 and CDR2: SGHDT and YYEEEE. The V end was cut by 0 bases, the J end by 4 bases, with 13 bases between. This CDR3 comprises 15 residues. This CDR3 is CASSLGTGSFTEAFF. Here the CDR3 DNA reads TGTGCCAGCAGCTTGGGTACAGGAAGTTTCACTGAAGCTTTCTTT.

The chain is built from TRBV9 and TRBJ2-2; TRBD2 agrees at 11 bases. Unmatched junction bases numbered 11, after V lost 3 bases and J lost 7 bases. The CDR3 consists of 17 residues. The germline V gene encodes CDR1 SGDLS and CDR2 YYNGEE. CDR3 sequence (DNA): TGTGCCAGCAGCGCAATAGCGGGGGGGACCCAAAACGGGGAGCTGTTTTTT. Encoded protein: CASSAIAGGTQNGELFF.

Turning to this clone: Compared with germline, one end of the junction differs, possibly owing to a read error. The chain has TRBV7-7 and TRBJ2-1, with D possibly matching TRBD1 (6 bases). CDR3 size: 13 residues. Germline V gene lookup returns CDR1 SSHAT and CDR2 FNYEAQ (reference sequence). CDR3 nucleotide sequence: TGTGCTAGCAGCCAAACAGGGACCCATGAGCAGTTCTTC. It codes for CASSQTGTHEQFF.

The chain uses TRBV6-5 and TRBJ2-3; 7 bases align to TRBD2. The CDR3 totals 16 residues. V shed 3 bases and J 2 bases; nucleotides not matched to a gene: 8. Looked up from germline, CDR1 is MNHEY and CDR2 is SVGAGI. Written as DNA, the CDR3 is TGTGCCAGCAGTTATCGCGGGAGAGGGAACACAGATACGCAGTATTTT. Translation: CASSYRGRGNTDTQYF.

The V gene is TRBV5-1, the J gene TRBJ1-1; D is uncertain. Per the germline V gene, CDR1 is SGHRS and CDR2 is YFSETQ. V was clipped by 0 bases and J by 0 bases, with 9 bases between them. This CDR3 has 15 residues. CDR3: CASSLEPELNTEAFF. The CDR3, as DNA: TGCGCCAGCAGCTTGGAACCCGAGTTGAACACTGAAGCTTTCTTT.

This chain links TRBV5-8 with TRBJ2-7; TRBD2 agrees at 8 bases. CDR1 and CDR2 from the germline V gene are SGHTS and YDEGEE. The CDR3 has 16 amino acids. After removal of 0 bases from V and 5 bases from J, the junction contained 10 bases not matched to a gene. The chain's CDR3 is CASSLGGRTAYHEQYF. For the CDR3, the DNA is TGTGCCAGCAGCTTGGGCGGGAGGACTGCCTATCACGAGCAGTACTTC.

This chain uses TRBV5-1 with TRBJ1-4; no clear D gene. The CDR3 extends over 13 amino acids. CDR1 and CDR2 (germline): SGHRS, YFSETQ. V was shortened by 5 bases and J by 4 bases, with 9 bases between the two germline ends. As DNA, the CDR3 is TGCGCCAGCAGAGCGAGGGATAATGAAAAACTGTTTTTT. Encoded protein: CASRARDNEKLFF.

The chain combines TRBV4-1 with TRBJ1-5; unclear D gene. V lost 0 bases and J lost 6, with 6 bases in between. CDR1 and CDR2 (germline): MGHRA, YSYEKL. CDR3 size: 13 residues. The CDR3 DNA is TGCGCCAGCAGCCAAGATGTAAGTCAGCCCCAGCATTTT. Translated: CASSQDVSQPQHF.

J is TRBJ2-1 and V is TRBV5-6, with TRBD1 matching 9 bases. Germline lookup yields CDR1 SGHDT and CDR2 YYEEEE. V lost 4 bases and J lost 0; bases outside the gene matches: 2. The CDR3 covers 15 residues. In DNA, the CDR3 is TGTGCCAGCAGCCGGGGACAGGGCTCCTACAATGAGCAGTTCTTC. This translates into CASSRGQGSYNEQFF.

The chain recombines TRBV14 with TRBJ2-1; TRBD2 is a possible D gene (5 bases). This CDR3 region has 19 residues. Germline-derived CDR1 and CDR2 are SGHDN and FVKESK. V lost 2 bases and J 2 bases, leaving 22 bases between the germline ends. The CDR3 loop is CASSQHRVGVGLTYNEQFF. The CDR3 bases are TGTGCCAGCAGCCAACATCGTGTCGGGGTTGGGCTTACCTACAATGAGCAGTTCTTC.

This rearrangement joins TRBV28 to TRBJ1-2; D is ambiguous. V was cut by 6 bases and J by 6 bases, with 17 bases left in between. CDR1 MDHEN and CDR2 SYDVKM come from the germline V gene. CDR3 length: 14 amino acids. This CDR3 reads CASSSAGERDGYTF. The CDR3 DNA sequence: TGTGCCAGCAGCTCAGCGGGTGAGAGGGATGGCTACACCTTC.

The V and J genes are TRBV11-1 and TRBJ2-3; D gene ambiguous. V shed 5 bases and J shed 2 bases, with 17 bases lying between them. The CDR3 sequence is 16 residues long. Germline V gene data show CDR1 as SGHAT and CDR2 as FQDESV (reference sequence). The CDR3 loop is CASSLSTTPYTDTQYF. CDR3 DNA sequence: TGTGCCAGCAGCCTAAGTACGACTCCGTACACAGATACGCAGTATTTT.

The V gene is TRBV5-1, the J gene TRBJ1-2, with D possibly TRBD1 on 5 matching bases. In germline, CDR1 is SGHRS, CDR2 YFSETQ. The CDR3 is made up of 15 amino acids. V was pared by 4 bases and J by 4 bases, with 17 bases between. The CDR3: CASSRTLDGAYGYTF. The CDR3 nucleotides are TGCGCCAGCAGCCGTACATTGGATGGGGCCTATGGCTACACCTTC.

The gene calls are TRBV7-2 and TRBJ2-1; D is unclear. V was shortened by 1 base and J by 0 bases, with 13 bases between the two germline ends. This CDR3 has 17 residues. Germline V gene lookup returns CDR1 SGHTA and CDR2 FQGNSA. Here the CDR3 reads CASSLGGLQASYNEQFF. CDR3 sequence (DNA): TGTGCCAGCAGCTTAGGTGGTCTGCAGGCCTCCTACAATGAGCAGTTCTTC.

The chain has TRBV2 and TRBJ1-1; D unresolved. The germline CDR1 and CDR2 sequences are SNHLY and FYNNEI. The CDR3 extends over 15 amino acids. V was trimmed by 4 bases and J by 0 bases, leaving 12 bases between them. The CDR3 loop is CASSARTPMNTEAFF. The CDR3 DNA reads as TGTGCCAGCAGTGCCCGGACTCCTATGAACACTGAAGCTTTCTTT. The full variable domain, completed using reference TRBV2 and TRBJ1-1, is EPEVTQTPSHQVTQMGQEVILRCVPISNHLYFYWYRQILGQKVEFLVSFYNNEISEKSEIFDDQFSVERPDGSNFTLKIRSTKLEDSAMYFCASSARTPMNTEAFFGQGTRLTVV.

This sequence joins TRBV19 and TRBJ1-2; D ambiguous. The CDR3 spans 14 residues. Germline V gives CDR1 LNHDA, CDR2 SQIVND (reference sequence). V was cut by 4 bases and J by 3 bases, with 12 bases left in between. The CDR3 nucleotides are TGTGCCAGTAGTAAAACCGCGGGCGACTATGGCTACACCTTC. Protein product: CASSKTAGDYGYTF. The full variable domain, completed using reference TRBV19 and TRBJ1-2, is DGGITQSPKYLFRKEGQNVTLSCEQNLNHDAMYWYRQDPGQGLRLIYYSQIVNDFQKGDIAEGYSVSREKKESFPLTVTSAQKNPTAFYLCASSKTAGDYGYTFGSGTRLTVV.

Written as DNA, the CDR3 is TGCGCCAGCAGTCCTCTGGACGGAGAGACCCAGTACTTC. This codes for CASSPLDGETQYF. This chain joins TRBV10-1 and TRBJ2-5; D gene uncertain. V shed 5 bases and J shed 4 bases, with 11 bases lying between them. Germline lookup yields CDR1 WNHNN and CDR2 SYGVQD (reference sequence). The CDR3 totals 13 residues.

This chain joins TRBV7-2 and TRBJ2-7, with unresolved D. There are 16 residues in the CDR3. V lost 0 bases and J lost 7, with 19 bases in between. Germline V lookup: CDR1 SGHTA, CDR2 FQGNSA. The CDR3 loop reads CASSLARAAALGEQYF. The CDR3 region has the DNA TGTGCCAGCAGCTTAGCTCGGGCCGCCGCGTTGGGGGAGCAGTACTTC. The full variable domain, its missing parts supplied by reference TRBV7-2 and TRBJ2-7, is GAGVSQSPSNKVTEKGKDVELRCDPISGHTALYWYRQSLGQGLEFLIYFQGNSAPDKSGLPSDRFSAERTGGSVSTLTIQRTQQEDSAVYLCASSLARAAALGEQYFGPGTRLTVT.